This T cell receptor beta chain was sequenced in a study of cytomegalovirus exposure and HLA in healthy donors. Study summary: Both the 95 to 150 validation repertoires and the 666 first-cohort repertoires used the same platform, as reported by a later analysis. Findings and limits, study-wide: Reportedly, cytomegalovirus status was diagnosed with high sensitivity and specificity. A list of 150 to 200 TCR beta chains associated with cytomegalovirus was given. For most TCR sequences rarity was the rule, although some public TCRs occurred in many donors.

Of note for this clone: The target antigen is unknown. Other DNA sequences in the sample encode the same CDR3.

Data came from immunoSEQ multiplex PCR; TCRdb stores just in-frame clones and leaves some out. The table lists 220,000 or so clones, around 86% of them singletons. CDR1 and CDR2 from the germline V gene are MGHRA and YSYEKL. This CDR3 is 16 amino acids long. Trimming took 1 base from V and 2 from J; bases not matched to a gene: 6. The sequencing sample was made of PBMCs. This sequence was found in a woman under 30 in good health and CMV-seropositive. The chain is built from TRBV4-1 and TRBJ1-2; 8 bases match TRBD1. Here the CDR3 DNA reads TGCGCCAGCAGCCAAGGTTCTGGGACAGGCAACTATGGCTACACCTTC. It codes for CASSQGSGTGNYGYTF.